The 10 T cell receptor beta chains presented below share a single source sample, sequenced in a study of CD8 T cells in ankylosing spondylitis. The study's findings and limits: What appeared characteristic of ankylosing spondylitis blood was a TCR beta motif of eight highly homologous variants.

TCRdb fed the 5' RACE reads into MiXCR, producing one record per CDR3 protein. The sample has some 140,000 distinct CDR3 sequences, 17% seen once. Their recognized antigens are unknown. Sample: blood, either unsorted or a sorted T cell fraction (not recorded which). All receptors derive from a male donor with ankylosing spondylitis.

The chain is built from TRBV20-1 and TRBJ2-1, with D tentatively TRBD1 (6 bases). The germline V gene encodes CDR1 DFQATT and CDR2 SNEGSKA (reference sequence). V lost 6 bases and J lost 3, with 9 bases in between. CDR3 size: 12 residues. The CDR3 nucleotides are TGCAGTGCGCACAGGGACTACAATGAGCAGTTCTTC. Translated, it gives CSAHRDYNEQFF.

The chain carries TRBV24-1 and TRBJ2-1; D is ambiguous. Trimming took off 0 bases at V and 6 bases at J, with 23 bases between the two ends. Germline assignment: CDR1 KGHDR and CDR2 SFDVKD. This CDR3 is built from 19 residues. CDR3 bases: TGTGCCACCAGTGATTTGAAATGGTGGGCCGCCCCTACTGCCAATGAGCAGTTCTTC. It translates to CATSDLKWWAAPTANEQFF.

This clonotype turned up a few times. The V call is TRBV6-2 or TRBV6-3, the J call TRBJ2-5; D possibly corresponds to TRBD1 (6 bases). Germline-derived CDR1 and CDR2 are MNHEY and SVGEGT. The CDR3 length is 15 residues. The V and J ends lost 2 bases and 2 bases respectively, with 12 bases between them. The CDR3 coding sequence is TGTGCCAGCAGTTACCCGACAGGAAATCAAGAGACCCAGTACTTC. As protein: CASSYPTGNQETQYF.

The rearrangement uses TRBV4-3 and TRBJ2-3, with 12 bases fitting TRBD2. Germline CDR1 LGHNA, CDR2 YSLEER. The CDR3 totals 17 residues. The V gene end was trimmed by 6 bases and the J gene end by 7 bases; junction bases not matched to a gene: 14. DNA for the CDR3: TGCGCCAGCAGGCCAACCCAATGGACTAGCGGGGCTTATACGCAGTATTTT. As protein: CASRPTQWTSGAYTQYF.

This clonotype turned up a few times. The V call is TRBV6-5, the J call TRBJ2-1; D is unclear. This CDR3 spans 16 amino acids. Germline CDR1 and CDR2: MNHEY and SVGAGI. V was clipped by 4 bases and J by 0 bases, with 13 bases between them. This chain's CDR3 is CASSSSLELSYNEQFF. The CDR3 coding sequence is TGTGCCAGCAGTTCCTCACTGGAGCTCTCCTACAATGAGCAGTTCTTC.

The chain links TRBV13 to TRBJ2-7, with TRBD1 identical over 9 bases. The CDR3 extends over 14 amino acids. Germline CDR1 and CDR2: PRHDT and FYEKMQ (reference sequence). V shed 3 bases and J 4 bases; nucleotides not matched to a gene: 4. This CDR3 reads CASSFPGQGYEQYF. The CDR3 DNA reads as TGTGCCAGCAGCTTTCCGGGACAGGGTTACGAGCAGTACTTC.

This clonotype was detected only a few times. The V and J genes are TRBV20-1 and TRBJ2-2; D is uncertain. Germline V gives CDR1 DFQATT, CDR2 SNEGSKA (reference sequence). Trimming stripped 0 bases from V and 1 base from J, with 9 bases between. The CDR3 is 15 residues long. The CDR3 sequence is CSARDGGLNTGELFF. CDR3 DNA: TGCAGTGCTAGAGATGGTGGTTTGAACACCGGGGAGCTGTTTTTT.

J is TRBJ1-2 and V is TRBV2; maybe TRBD1 (6 bases). CDR1 SNHLY and CDR2 FYNNEI come from the germline V gene. CDR3 length: 13 amino acids. Deletions cut 6 bases from V and 8 bases from J, with 16 bases between. Here the CDR3 DNA reads TGTGCCAGCAGGCGGGGGGGCAGAGGAGGCTACACCTTC. The encoded protein is CASRRGGRGGYTF.

This clonotype was found a few times. V gene TRBV9 combines with J gene TRBJ2-2; TRBD2 matches at 11 bases. This CDR3 is 16 amino acids long. CDR1 is SGDLS and CDR2 is YYNGEE in the germline V gene. J was trimmed by 2 bases and V by 4 bases; bases with no gene match: 4. The DNA for the CDR3 is TGTGCCAGCAGCCCCGGGACTAGCGGCAACACCGGGGAGCTGTTTTTT. As protein: CASSPGTSGNTGELFF.

In its sample, this clonotype was seen a few times. The chain joins TRBV27 to TRBJ1-4; D may be TRBD1 (6 bases). Trimming took 2 bases from V and 8 from J, leaving 12 bases between them. Germline V gives CDR1 MNHEY, CDR2 SMNVEV (reference sequence). CDR3 length: 14 residues. CDR3 amino acids: CASSLKQGFEKLFF. The DNA of the CDR3 is TGTGCCAGCAGTTTAAAACAGGGATTCGAAAAACTGTTTTTT.